This T cell receptor beta chain was recorded in a study of radiation and T cells in renal cell carcinoma. Time point indicated: blood 4 weeks post-SBRT, at nephrectomy. Treatment indicated: 15 Gy SBRT to primary tumor, nephrectomy 4 weeks later. Nephrectomy followed 15 Gy stereotactic body radiation by 4 weeks. Blood was sampled at baseline, 2 weeks and 4 weeks after SBRT. The tumor was a clear cell renal cell carcinoma. Germline CDR1 reads SGHNT; CDR2 reads YYREEE (reference sequence). V lost 2 bases, J lost 2 bases, and 14 bases stayed unmatched. This CDR3 region has 18 residues. Study-wide results and caveats: Top tumor clonotypes rose in blood 2 weeks post-radiation, then contracted.

Assay used: immunoSEQ multiplex PCR; TCRdb lists only in-frame clones, some missing. Of roughly 64,000 clones in the sample, around three quarters were seen once. Regarding this clone: Its matching antigen is unknown.

The clonotype originates from a man in his sixties with renal cell carcinoma. The sample was blood, taken from a patient whose treatment included radiotherapy and nephrectomy. V is TRBV5-4 and J is TRBJ2-3, with TRBD1 matching 7 bases. The DNA of the CDR3 is TGTGCCAGCAGCTTACCTACCTTGGACAGGCGATCCACAGATACGCAGTATTTT. The encoded protein is CASSLPTLDRRSTDTQYF.